The clone carrying this TCR beta chain appeared a few times. Antigen: not known. The entry originates in a study of T cells after yellow fever vaccination. Notes on the study in general: Primary-vaccination clones mostly resurfaced post-booster (96% CD4, about 87% CD8). Bulk-population clonotypes that are abundant could appear as contaminants in FACS-sorted repertoires. The secondary T-cell response peaked on day 5, not day 15, but was weaker. There was a small share of clonotypes that showed up in both the CD4 and CD8 compartments.

The CDR3 is 15 residues long. Between the trimmed V and J ends, which lost 7 bases and 4 bases, there was a span of 14 bases. In TCRdb, the 5' RACE reads were re-called with MiXCR into one record per CDR3 protein. The repertoire includes about 340,000 distinct CDR3 sequences, roughly 8.7% of them detected once, and under 20% sits in the top ten. This chain joins TRBV12-3 or TRBV12-4 and TRBJ1-6, with D possibly TRBD1 on 5 matching bases. The clonotype was recovered from a man younger than 35 who received the YFV17D yellow fever vaccine. The material sequenced was PBMCs, taken on the day of the first yellow fever vaccination. The CDR3 loop is CASNPRGQYNSPLHF. CDR3 in DNA: TGTGCCAGCAACCCCCGGGGCCAGTATAATTCACCCCTCCACTTT.